These 20 T cell receptor beta chains came from one sample sequenced in a study of T-cell reconstitution after alpha-beta-depleted transplantation in children. The authors prepared the TCRbeta library with unique molecular identifiers. One entry per CDR3 protein results from TCRdb running MiXCR on the PCR reads. The table records a few hundred thousand distinct CDR3 sequences, 9.5% to 13% of them present only once. This specimen consisted of PBMCs from the stem cell graft donor, obtained from the stem cell graft. The receptors come from a human donor who donated a stem cell graft to a child with acute myeloid leukemia.

In its sample, this clonotype was seen a few times. The chain combines TRBV9 with TRBJ2-1; perhaps D is TRBD1 or TRBD2 (5 bases each). V dropped 3 bases and J dropped 8 bases, with 21 bases sitting between them. The germline V gene has CDR1 SGDLS and CDR2 YYNGEE. The CDR3 runs to 16 residues. This chain's CDR3 is CASSAPGPDNVDEQFF. The CDR3, as DNA: TGTGCCAGCAGCGCGCCGGGGCCGGATAATGTGGATGAGCAGTTCTTC.

The sample holds many counts of this clonotype. V gene TRBV29-1 combines with J gene TRBJ1-2; D unresolved. V was clipped by 5 bases and J by 8 bases, with 27 bases between them. The CDR3 covers 16 residues. Germline V CDR1 and CDR2: SQVTM, ANQGSEA. CDR3 nucleotide sequence: TGCAGCGTTAGTCATGATAGGACCGACACCCACGGAGGCTACACCTTC. Translation gives CSVSHDRTDTHGGYTF. Drawing the rest from reference TRBV29-1 and TRBJ1-2, the complete variable domain is SAVISQKPSRDICQRGTSLTIQCQVDSQVTMMFWYRQQPGQSLTLIATANQGSEATYESGFVIDKFPISRPNLTFSTLTVSNMSPEDSSIYLCSVSHDRTDTHGGYTFGSGTRLTVV.

This clonotype was seen ten or more times. The chain carries TRBV11-2 and TRBJ2-2; the D gene is possibly TRBD2 (5 bases). V lost 6 bases and J 3 bases, leaving 11 bases between the germline ends. The CDR3 consists of 14 residues. The germline V gene has CDR1 SGHAT and CDR2 FQNNGV. The CDR3 spells CASRRRSDTGELFF. CDR3 bases: TGTGCCAGCAGGCGGAGGTCGGACACCGGGGAGCTGTTTTTT.

This clonotype was observed a handful of times. V and J are TRBV20-1 and TRBJ1-5; TRBD1 might be the D (6 bases). V was shortened by 3 bases and J by 0 bases, with 12 bases between the two germline ends. The CDR3 sequence is 15 residues long. Per germline, CDR1 DFQATT and CDR2 SNEGSKA (reference sequence). The CDR3 loop reads CSASQGPDSNQPQHF. DNA of the CDR3: TGCAGTGCTAGTCAGGGGCCCGATAGCAATCAGCCCCAGCATTTT.

J is TRBJ2-2 and V is TRBV9; no clear D. V was trimmed by 3 bases and J by 5 bases, leaving 8 bases between them. The germline CDR1 and CDR2 sequences are SGDLS and YYNGEE. The CDR3 spans 13 residues. CDR3 amino acids: CASSAPSTGELFF. Here the CDR3 DNA reads TGTGCCAGCAGCGCCCCGAGTACCGGGGAGCTGTTTTTT.

This clonotype has more than one count but fewer than ten. The chain couples TRBV12-3 or TRBV12-4 to TRBJ2-5; D may be TRBD2 (6 bases). This CDR3 region has 12 residues. V lost 8 bases, J lost 5 bases, and 12 bases lay in between. For the CDR3, the DNA is TGTGCCAGCGGAGGGGCCGGGGAGACCCAGTACTTC. Protein sequence: CASGGAGETQYF.

The chain joins TRBV20-1 to TRBJ2-1; 7 bases fit TRBD2. This CDR3 comprises 14 residues. V gave up 6 bases and J gave up 6 bases; unmatched junction bases: 11. Germline V lookup: CDR1 DFQATT, CDR2 SNEGSKA (reference sequence). CDR3 sequence reads: CSAYRKVAGNEQFF. In nucleotides, the CDR3 is TGCAGTGCATATCGTAAGGTAGCGGGCAATGAGCAGTTCTTC.

This clonotype was counted many times. The gene calls are TRBV5-1 and TRBJ1-1; 12 bases fit TRBD1. The J segment lost 4 bases and the V segment lost 2 bases, leaving 3 bases of the junction unmatched. There are 15 residues in the CDR3. Germline CDR1 and CDR2: SGHRS and YFSETQ. CDR3: CASSLPGQGATEAFF. Written as DNA, the CDR3 is TGCGCCAGCAGCTTACCGGGACAGGGGGCCACTGAAGCTTTCTTT.

This clonotype was detected many times. The V gene is TRBV20-1, the J gene TRBJ1-1; D gene uncertain. Germline assignment: CDR1 DFQATT and CDR2 SNEGSKA (reference sequence). V was cut by 3 bases and J by 2 bases, with 16 bases left in between. The CDR3 loop spans 15 amino acids. CDR3 coding DNA: TGCAGTGCTAGGTATCGTGCCGACGGAAACACTGAAGCTTTCTTT. This encodes CSARYRADGNTEAFF.

The table lists this clonotype with many counts. The rearrangement uses TRBV3-1 and TRBJ2-7, with 10 bases fitting TRBD1. The CDR3 length is 15 residues. Germline values: CDR1 LGHDT, CDR2 YNNKEL (reference sequence). The V gene end was trimmed by 0 bases and the J gene end by 1 base; junction bases not matched to a gene: 0. The CDR3 sequence: CASSQEDRGSYEQYV. CDR3 in DNA: TGTGCCAGCAGCCAAGAGGACAGGGGGTCCTACGAGCAGTACGTC.

This clonotype turned up a few times. The chain joins TRBV18 to TRBJ2-4; 9 nucleotides agree with TRBD1. J was trimmed by 8 bases and V by 3 bases; bases with no gene match: 5. CDR3 size: 14 residues. The germline V gene encodes CDR1 KGHSH and CDR2 LQKENI. The CDR3 reads CASSPGTGQDIQYF. CDR3 sequence (DNA): TGTGCCAGCTCACCCGGGACAGGGCAAGACATTCAGTACTTC.

This clonotype has more than one count but fewer than ten. The chain uses TRBV12-3 or TRBV12-4 and TRBJ1-2; possible D gene TRBD1, 6 bases. The CDR3 is made up of 14 amino acids. Deletions cut 7 bases from V and 4 bases from J, with 16 bases between. CDR3 DNA: TGTGCCAGCAACGAACAACAGGGAAGCTATGGCTACACCTTC. As protein: CASNEQQGSYGYTF.

In this sample, this clonotype turned up a few times. The J gene is TRBJ2-1, the V gene TRBV20-1; 8 bases match TRBD2. The ends lost 0 bases at V and 2 bases at J; junction bases unmatched: 6. CDR1 and CDR2 from the germline V gene are DFQATT and SNEGSKA (reference sequence). The CDR3 covers 16 residues. CDR3 sequence: CSARDRISGAYNEQFF. The CDR3 DNA sequence: TGCAGTGCTAGAGATAGGATTAGCGGGGCCTACAATGAGCAGTTCTTC.

Many counts were recorded for this clonotype. The rearrangement joins TRBV29-1 to TRBJ2-1; 7 nucleotides align to TRBD1. The CDR3 consists of 15 residues. J was trimmed by 3 bases and V by 1 base; bases with no gene match: 6. Germline CDR1 and CDR2: SQVTM and ANQGSEA. The DNA of the CDR3 is TGCAGCGTTGAAGGTGGACAGGCCTTCTACAATGAGCAGTTCTTC. Its protein product is CSVEGGQAFYNEQFF.

The CDR3 region is CASSATGSSYEQYF. The CDR3 nucleotides read TGTGCCAGCAGTGCCACAGGATCCTCCTACGAGCAGTACTTC. This rearrangement joins TRBV12-3 or TRBV12-4 to TRBJ2-7; weak D call: TRBD1 (5 bases). The CDR3 is 14 residues long. The germline V and J ends were trimmed by 5 bases and 0 bases, with 11 bases remaining between them.

The gene calls are TRBV12-3 or TRBV12-4 and TRBJ2-2, with D unclear. The CDR3 covers 13 residues. The V end was cut by 3 bases, the J end by 3 bases, with 5 bases between. This CDR3 reads CASSFHDTGELFF. CDR3 coding DNA: TGTGCCAGCAGTTTCCACGACACCGGGGAGCTGTTTTTT.

This clonotype was picked up many times. The V call is TRBV27, the J call TRBJ2-7; D gene unclear. The V end was cut by 8 bases, the J end by 2 bases, with 10 bases between. Looked up from germline, CDR1 is MNHEY and CDR2 is SMNVEV (reference sequence). This CDR3 has 12 amino acids. The CDR3 loop is CASGPTAYEQYF. In DNA, the CDR3 is TGTGCCAGCGGACCGACCGCCTACGAGCAGTACTTC.

The sample holds a few counts of this clonotype. The J gene is TRBJ1-2, the V gene TRBV10-3; TRBD1 is a possible D gene (5 bases). V dropped 0 bases and J dropped 4 bases, with 12 bases sitting between them. CDR1 and CDR2 (germline): ENHRY, SYGVKD. This CDR3 is 15 amino acids long. The CDR3 nucleotides read TGTGCCATCAGTGAGTCAGTGGGGGTAGTCTATGGCTACACCTTC. Its protein is CAISESVGVVYGYTF.

The rearrangement links TRBV20-1 to TRBJ2-7, with TRBD1 as a possible D gene (5 bases). Between the trimmed V and J ends, which lost 6 bases and 3 bases, there was a span of 12 bases. This CDR3 comprises 12 residues. Germline V gene sequence: CDR1 DFQATT, CDR2 SNEGSKA (reference sequence). CDR3: CSADRPNYEQYF. The CDR3 DNA reads TGCAGTGCCGACAGACCCAACTACGAGCAGTACTTC.

The chain recombines TRBV12-3 or TRBV12-4 with TRBJ2-7; 16 nucleotides align to TRBD2. The CDR3 has 17 residues. Germline trimming cut 3 bases from V and 1 base from J; bases unmatched to any gene: 3. The CDR3 DNA is TGTGCCAGCAGTTTGGGACTAGCGGGAGGGACATCCTACGAGCAGTACGTC. It yields the protein CASSLGLAGGTSYEQYV.